The 30 T cell receptor beta chains given below trace back to one sample, sequenced in a study of blood T cell repertoires in COVID-19. Sequenced by immunoSEQ multiplex PCR; TCRdb stores in-frame clones only, minus some. The sample holds a few hundred thousand clones, 88% seen once. Input material: PBMCs or T cells enriched from blood (not recorded which). These receptors originate from a woman between 18 and 29 years old who had recovered from COVID-19.

V is TRBV6-2 or TRBV6-3 and J is TRBJ2-7; no firm D call. Trimming removed 0 bases from V and 2 bases from J, with 11 bases in between. Per germline, CDR1 MNHEY and CDR2 SVGEGT. There are 15 residues in the CDR3. CDR3 DNA sequence: TGTGCCAGCAGTTACTCCCCCAGGCAGCCCTACGAGCAGTACTTC. As protein: CASSYSPRQPYEQYF.

The chain is built from TRBV19 and TRBJ1-5; D ambiguous. Trimming cost V 1 base and J 0 bases, with 4 bases left between them. Germline V gene data show CDR1 as LNHDA and CDR2 as SQIVND (reference sequence). This CDR3 is 14 amino acids long. The CDR3 sequence is CASSIASSNQPQHF. As DNA, the CDR3 is TGTGCCAGTAGTATAGCCAGTAGCAATCAGCCCCAGCATTTT.

This clone was detected once. The rearrangement uses TRBV5-6 and TRBJ2-7, with TRBD2 as a possible D gene (6 bases). V lost 5 bases to trimming and J lost 0 bases, with 9 bases between them. Per germline, CDR1 SGHDT and CDR2 YYEEEE. The CDR3 covers 13 residues. CDR3: CASRGGISYEQYF. The DNA of the CDR3 is TGTGCCAGCAGAGGAGGGATCTCCTACGAGCAGTACTTC.

V is TRBV6-2 or TRBV6-3 and J is TRBJ1-1; D ambiguous. CDR1 is MNHEY and CDR2 is SVGEGT in the germline V gene. The CDR3 runs 15 residues. V lost 0 bases and J lost 2, with 10 bases in between. CDR3 sequence: CASSYSGGLNTEAFF. CDR3 sequence (DNA): TGTGCCAGCAGTTACTCAGGAGGCTTAAACACTGAAGCTTTCTTT.

The CDR3 region is CASSPGRNSPLHF. CDR3 in DNA: TGTGCCAGCTCACCCGGGAGGAATTCACCCCTCCACTTT. J is TRBJ1-6 and V is TRBV18; D call uncertain. This CDR3 spans 13 amino acids. Germline V CDR1 and CDR2: KGHSH, LQKENI. V was clipped by 3 bases and J by 7 bases, with 7 bases between them.

J is TRBJ1-4 and V is TRBV13; weak D call: TRBD1 (5 bases). The CDR3 has 12 residues. Looked up from germline, CDR1 is PRHDT and CDR2 is FYEKMQ (reference sequence). With 5 bases removed from V and 12 bases from J, the gap between germline ends came to 13 bases. DNA of the CDR3: TGTGCCAGCAGCCCCGGTGGGGCGGAACTGTTTTTT. Amino acids: CASSPGGAELFF. Supplemented by reference TRBV13 and TRBJ1-4, the full variable domain reads AAGVIQSPRHLIKEKRETATLKCYPIPRHDTVYWYQQGPGQDPQFLISFYEKMQSDKGSIPDRFSAQQFSDYHSELNMSSLELGDSALYFCASSPGGAELFFGSGTQLSVL.

The chain recombines TRBV7-2 with TRBJ1-3, with a possible D match to TRBD1 (5 bases). V was cut by 6 bases and J by 2 bases, with 11 bases left in between. The CDR3 runs 14 residues. From germline, CDR1 is SGHTA and CDR2 FQGNSA. The DNA of the CDR3 is TGTGCCAGCAGAAGGGAAGGGGCTGGAAACACCATATATTTT. It specifies CASRREGAGNTIYF.

The DNA of the CDR3 is TGTGCCAGCAGTGGATCGACAGTCGATAATTCACCCCTCCACTTT. Translation: CASSGSTVDNSPLHF. The chain recombines TRBV2 with TRBJ1-6, with TRBD1 as a possible D gene (5 bases). This CDR3 has 15 amino acids. In germline, CDR1 is SNHLY, CDR2 FYNNEI. The ends were cut back, 4 bases at V and 5 bases at J, with 12 bases in the middle.

In regard to this clone: At one end, the junction sequence differs from germline, possibly due to a read error. The genes are TRBV18 and TRBJ1-5; tentatively, D is TRBD1 (6 bases). The length of the CDR3 is 13 residues. The V gene's germline CDR1 is KGHSH and CDR2 LQKENI. The CDR3 DNA is TGTGCCAGCTCTTATACCGGGACAAGGCCCTTGGATTTT. This encodes CASSYTGTRPLDF.

The CDR3 DNA reads as TGTGCCACCTACGGGGACAGGGGAGGGAGTGAGACCCAGTACTTC. Translation: CATYGDRGGSETQYF. The chain carries TRBV15 and TRBJ2-5; TRBD1 matches at 10 bases. CDR3 length: 15 amino acids. V lost 8 bases and J lost 5; bases outside the gene matches: 11. Germline-derived CDR1 and CDR2 are LNHNV and YYDKDF (reference sequence).

This chain uses TRBV6-5 with TRBJ1-5; 8 bases are a match to TRBD1. CDR1 and CDR2 from the germline V gene are MNHEY and SVGAGI. With V trimmed by 6 bases and J by 5 bases, 3 bases remained unmatched. The CDR3 runs 13 residues. The CDR3 DNA reads TGTGCCAGCAGGGACAGGGCCGATCAGCCCCAGCATTTT. Translated, it gives CASRDRADQPQHF.

The V call is TRBV4-3, the J call TRBJ2-3, with a weak D call TRBD2 (6 bases). Trimming took 3 bases from V and 3 from J, leaving 10 bases between them. Germline CDR1 reads LGHNA; CDR2 reads YSLEER. CDR3 length: 14 residues. The CDR3 loop is CASSHAGFTDTQYF. CDR3 bases: TGCGCCAGCAGCCACGCGGGGTTTACAGATACGCAGTATTTT.

The CDR3: CASSIGTGEYGYTF. DNA for the CDR3: TGTGCCAGCAGCATCGGGACAGGGGAATATGGCTACACCTTC. This chain connects TRBV9 to TRBJ1-2, with 10 bases matching TRBD1. CDR3 length: 14 amino acids. In germline, CDR1 is SGDLS, CDR2 YYNGEE. The junction had 5 bases not matched to a gene; V was cut back by 4 bases and J by 5 bases.

The chain couples TRBV2 to TRBJ2-7; 10 positions match TRBD1. V shed 7 bases and J 4 bases; nucleotides not matched to a gene: 10. The CDR3 runs 15 residues. CDR1 is SNHLY, CDR2 FYNNEI, per germline. This chain's CDR3 is CASIPSPGQGYEQYF. The CDR3 coding sequence is TGTGCCAGCATCCCCTCCCCGGGACAGGGGTACGAGCAGTACTTC. The variable domain in full, with the rest retrieved from reference TRBV2 and TRBJ2-7, is EPEVTQTPSHQVTQMGQEVILRCVPISNHLYFYWYRQILGQKVEFLVSFYNNEISEKSEIFDDQFSVERPDGSNFTLKIRSTKLEDSAMYFCASIPSPGQGYEQYFGPGTRLTVT.

In its sample, this clone was seen a few times. The rearrangement joins TRBV19 to TRBJ1-3; D unclear. The germline gives CDR1 LNHDA, CDR2 SQIVND (reference sequence). This CDR3 region has 15 residues. V was trimmed by 3 bases and J by 2 bases, leaving 11 bases between them. The CDR3 here is CASSMGGGPGNTIYF. In nucleotides, the CDR3 is TGTGCCAGTAGTATGGGAGGAGGGCCTGGAAACACCATATATTTT.

The rearrangement joins TRBV29-1 to TRBJ2-7, with TRBD1 as a possible D gene (6 bases). Trimming pared 4 bases from V and 0 bases from J, leaving 13 bases between. This CDR3 has 14 residues. Germline V gene lookup returns CDR1 SQVTM and CDR2 ANQGSEA. The chain's CDR3 is CSVADRDTSYEQYF. CDR3 in DNA: TGCAGCGTTGCCGATAGGGACACCTCCTACGAGCAGTACTTC.

The genes are TRBV5-5 and TRBJ1-5; D is possibly TRBD1 (6 bases). Trimming left V 2 bases short and J 5 bases short, with 8 bases between. The CDR3 has 13 amino acids. Germline lookup yields CDR1 SGHKS and CDR2 YYEKEE (reference sequence). CDR3 DNA sequence: TGTGCCAGCAGCTTAAACAGGGATCAGCCCCAGCATTTT. This gives the protein CASSLNRDQPQHF.

This chain joins TRBV10-1 and TRBJ1-1, with 9 bases that match TRBD1. The V and J ends lost 0 bases and 2 bases, in that order; junction bases with no gene match: 4. The CDR3 consists of 16 residues. The germline CDR1 and CDR2 sequences are WNHNN and SYGVQD (reference sequence). Here the CDR3 reads CASSESRQGGNTEAFF. CDR3 coding DNA: TGCGCCAGCAGTGAGTCGCGACAGGGGGGAAACACTGAAGCTTTCTTT.

The rearrangement links TRBV7-9 to TRBJ1-5; weak D call: TRBD1 (6 bases). CDR3 size: 14 residues. Germline values: CDR1 SEHNR, CDR2 FQNEAQ (reference sequence). V was shortened by 4 bases and J by 0 bases, with 7 bases between the two germline ends. CDR3 in DNA: TGTGCCAGCAGCTCGGACAGTAGCAATCAGCCCCAGCATTTT. Its protein product is CASSSDSSNQPQHF.

This chain uses TRBV12-3 or TRBV12-4 with TRBJ1-1; D may be TRBD1 (6 bases). Trimming removed 5 bases at V and 10 bases at J, with 11 bases between. CDR3 size: 11 residues. The CDR3 protein is CASSETGRAFF. The CDR3 bases are TGTGCCAGCAGTGAGACAGGACGAGCTTTCTTT.

This clone was seen once. This chain links TRBV7-6 with TRBJ2-3; the D gene is possibly TRBD1 (8 bases). Per the germline V gene, CDR1 is SGHVS and CDR2 is FNYEAQ. V was clipped by 0 bases and J by 6 bases, with 19 bases between them. The CDR3 sequence is 17 residues long. Written as DNA, the CDR3 is TGTGCCAGCAGCTTAGCGGGGGGGGGACAGGCGGCGGATACGCAGTATTTT. Protein sequence: CASSLAGGGQAADTQYF. The variable domain in full, with the rest retrieved from reference TRBV7-6 and TRBJ2-3, is GAGVSQSPRYKVTKRGQDVALRCDPISGHVSLYWYRQALGQGPEFLTYFNYEAQQDKSGLPNDRFSAERPEGSISTLTIQRTEQRDSAMYRCASSLAGGGQAADTQYFGPGTRLTVL.

This clone was counted a few times. V gene TRBV29-1 combines with J gene TRBJ1-1; 7 nucleotides line up with TRBD1. CDR3 size: 12 residues. Germline-derived CDR1 and CDR2 are SQVTM and ANQGSEA. After removal of 7 bases from V and 3 bases from J, the junction contained 5 bases not matched to a gene. CDR3: CSAAQGDTEAFF. Written as DNA, the CDR3 is TGCAGCGCCGCTCAGGGGGACACTGAAGCTTTCTTT.

Only one count was recorded for this clone. This sequence joins TRBV3-1 (or the pseudogene TRBV3-2) and TRBJ1-4, with TRBD1 identical over 8 bases. The CDR3 has 16 residues. Trimming removed 6 bases from V and 3 bases from J; junction bases left unmatched: 9. Germline values: CDR1 LGHDT, CDR2 YNNKEL (reference sequence). The CDR3: CASSHTTGEANEKLFF. CDR3 in DNA: TGTGCCAGCAGTCATACGACAGGGGAAGCTAATGAAAAACTGTTTTTT.

The chain combines TRBV13 with TRBJ2-3; 9 bases fit TRBD1. J was trimmed by 7 bases and V by 9 bases; bases with no gene match: 11. Germline values: CDR1 PRHDT, CDR2 FYEKMQ (reference sequence). The CDR3 has 14 residues. CDR3 DNA: TGTGCCAGTCTTAGGACAGGGGATCATTATACGCAGTATTTT. It is translated as CASLRTGDHYTQYF.

This rearrangement joins TRBV9 to TRBJ2-1; D unresolved. There are 15 residues in the CDR3. The germline V gene encodes CDR1 SGDLS and CDR2 YYNGEE. V gave up 2 bases and J gave up 6 bases, with 15 bases separating them. The CDR3 reads CASSVGSGSRNEQFF. Written as DNA, the CDR3 is TGTGCCAGCAGCGTCGGATCCGGGTCCCGCAATGAGCAGTTCTTC.

This clone has just a few counts. The chain couples TRBV7-3 to TRBJ2-5, with 8 bases that match TRBD2. The CDR3 is made up of 14 amino acids. The J segment lost 4 bases and the V segment lost 5 bases, leaving 6 bases of the junction unmatched. CDR1 is SGHTA and CDR2 is FQGTGA in the germline V gene. The CDR3 DNA reads TGTGCCAGCAGCCCCTCGGGACTAGGAGAGACCCAGTACTTC. The encoded protein is CASSPSGLGETQYF.

This clone was picked up one time. The junction does not match germline at one end; this may be a read error. The rearrangement links TRBV11-2 to TRBJ1-2; D is uncertain. Germline values: CDR1 SGHAT, CDR2 FQNNGV. There are 12 residues in the CDR3. The CDR3 loop reads CASTLASYSYTF. In nucleotides, the CDR3 is TGTGCCAGCACCCTAGCAAGCTATAGCTACACCTTC.

V and J are TRBV6-2 or TRBV6-3 and TRBJ1-1; a possible D gene is TRBD1 (6 bases). Germline values: CDR1 MNHEY, CDR2 SVGEGT. This CDR3 is 12 amino acids long. The V end was cut by 2 bases, the J end by 11 bases, with 12 bases between. This CDR3 is CASSYGSGDAFF. The CDR3 nucleotides read TGTGCCAGCAGTTACGGGTCAGGGGACGCTTTCTTT.

The gene calls are TRBV3-1 (or the pseudogene TRBV3-2) and TRBJ2-5; perhaps TRBD1 as D (6 bases). The V gene lost 7 bases and the J gene lost 6 bases, with 9 bases spanning the gap. This CDR3 contains 11 residues. The germline gives CDR1 LGHDT, CDR2 YNNKEL (reference sequence). The CDR3 DNA reads as TGTGCCAGCACCCAGGGGCAGACCCAGTACTTC. Translated: CASTQGQTQYF.

J is TRBJ1-1 and V is TRBV3-1 (or the pseudogene TRBV3-2), with D unclear. V dropped 4 bases and J dropped 7 bases, with 10 bases sitting between them. Per the germline V gene, CDR1 is LGHDT and CDR2 is YNNKEL (reference sequence). The CDR3 is 12 amino acids. The CDR3 nucleotides are TGTGCCAGCAGCCGCGGGTGGGGTGAAGCTTTCTTT. Its translation is CASSRGWGEAFF.